These T cell receptor beta chains were read from a single sample in a study of T cells expressing NK-cell markers. From the 5' RACE reads, TCRdb lists one entry per CDR3 protein and no DNA. In total, the table holds hundreds of thousands of distinct CDR3 sequences. The sequenced sample was blood T cells: a sorted CD56 or NKG2C T cell subset, CD4+ or CD8+ T cells, or bulk PBMC T cells (not recorded which). Receptors originate from a woman aged 18 to 75 in good health. CDR3s include the opening cysteine and the closing phenylalanine or tryptophan.

J | V | CDR3
TRBJ1-6 | TRBV4-3 | CASSQDGEAYNSPLHF
TRBJ2-1 | TRBV5-1 | CASSLDSDSYNEQFF
TRBJ2-2 | TRBV7-2 | CASSLVVRTGELFF
TRBJ2-3 | TRBV20-1 | CSALTGGRFTDTQYF
TRBJ1-1 | TRBV19 | CASSIRPDTEAFF
TRBJ1-1 | TRBV12-3/TRBV12-4 | CASTKSSIGGAGTEAFF
TRBJ2-1 | TRBV6-5 | CASRNQGTSGSSYNEQFF
TRBJ2-3 | TRBV6-5 | CASSYPGTPTDTQYF
TRBJ2-5 | TRBV6-1 | CASTNLRGETQYF
TRBJ2-1 | TRBV19 | CASSVGLAGGNEQFF
TRBJ2-1 | TRBV7-8 | CASSLREDNEQFF
TRBJ2-3 | TRBV4-1 | CASSQATSTDTQYF
TRBJ2-3 | TRBV18 | CASSPRSPAGGVADTQYF
TRBJ1-2 | TRBV10-2 | CASSDPYDGYTF
TRBJ2-2 | TRBV4-3 | CASSHLEAGGAGELFF
TRBJ2-1 | TRBV27 | CASTADRGNEQFF
TRBJ2-1 | TRBV5-1 | CATRALAGGVDNEQFF
TRBJ1-5 | TRBV6-1 | CASRIDRTNQPQHF
TRBJ2-2 | TRBV4-1 | CASSQDRKWGTGELFF
TRBJ1-1 | TRBV3-1 | CASSQGAREPEAFF
TRBJ2-2 | TRBV6-2/TRBV6-3 | CASSTGNTGELFF
TRBJ2-5 | TRBV4-1 | CASSSWGPPTKETQYF
TRBJ1-4 | TRBV14 | CASSQEFGLTNEKLFF
TRBJ2-3 | TRBV10-3 | CAISESTLLGADTQYF
TRBJ2-2 | TRBV30 | CAWSRGNTGELFF
TRBJ2-5 | TRBV30 | CAWSVRRETQYF
TRBJ2-5 | TRBV20-1 | CSAQSSGGPETQYF
TRBJ1-2 | TRBV19 | CASSIAPFYGYTF
TRBJ1-1 | TRBV20-1 | CSAPRGATEAFF
TRBJ1-1 | TRBV2 | CASSEFLNTEAFF
TRBJ2-3 | TRBV4-2 | CASSQSGLAGGPGTQYF
TRBJ1-5 | TRBV15 | CATSRRQGSQPQHF
TRBJ2-1 | TRBV12-3/TRBV12-4 | CASSLRGWEQFF
TRBJ1-4 | TRBV6-2/TRBV6-3 | CASRPDRSDEKLFF
TRBJ2-1 | TRBV29-1 | CSVELLAGNSYNEQFF
TRBJ2-3 | TRBV20-1 | CSARDTGGTQYF
TRBJ1-1 | TRBV12-3/TRBV12-4 | CASSPRTFGGPEAFF
TRBJ2-1 | TRBV7-2 | CASSLGGFGTAHEQFF
TRBJ2-3 | TRBV6-1 | CASSLGHPSTDTQYF
TRBJ2-3 | TRBV27 | CASSSPGHRTSTQYF
TRBJ1-5 | TRBV20-1 | CSARDFTRADSNQPQHF
TRBJ1-2 | TRBV20-1 | CSARDSRRDGYGYTF
TRBJ1-5 | TRBV12-3/TRBV12-4 | CASSLGAGPNQPQHF
TRBJ2-3 | TRBV7-9 | CASSFSGSSGGADTQYF
TRBJ2-5 | TRBV4-2 | CASSQGQPERETQYF
TRBJ2-5 | TRBV29-1 | CSVTQGGETQYF
TRBJ1-1 | TRBV4-1 | CASSPQVGDTEAFF
TRBJ2-2 | TRBV3-1 | CASSSASGTGELFF
TRBJ2-1 | TRBV20-1 | CSASIPPTYNEQFF
TRBJ1-2 | TRBV7-2 | CASSLGLGQGYGYTF
TRBJ2-7 | TRBV13 | CATKTGSDYEQYF
TRBJ2-4 | TRBV29-1 | CSVGAAGSKNIQYF
TRBJ2-2 | TRBV7-8 | CASSPFVPGQGASGELFF
TRBJ2-1 | TRBV11-2 | CASSFSSGRGFF
TRBJ2-7 | TRBV5-6 | CASSISGRGAYEQYF